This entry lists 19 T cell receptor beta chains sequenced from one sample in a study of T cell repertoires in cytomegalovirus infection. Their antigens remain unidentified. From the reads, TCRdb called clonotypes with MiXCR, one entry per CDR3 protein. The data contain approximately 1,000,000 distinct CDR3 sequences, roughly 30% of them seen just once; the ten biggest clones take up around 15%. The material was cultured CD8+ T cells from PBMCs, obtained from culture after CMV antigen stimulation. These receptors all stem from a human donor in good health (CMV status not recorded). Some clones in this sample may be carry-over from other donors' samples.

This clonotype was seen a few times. The CDR3 bases are TGTGCCAGCAACCATGAGACAGGGGGCAGGGAGACCCAGTACTTC. Its translation is CASNHETGGRETQYF. The gene calls are TRBV7-3 and TRBJ2-5; 10 bases match TRBD1. Germline values: CDR1 SGHTA, CDR2 FQGTGA. V lost 7 bases and J lost 5; bases outside the gene matches: 10. The CDR3 has 15 residues.

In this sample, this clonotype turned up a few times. The DNA for the CDR3 is TGTGCCAGCAGCTTAAGAGGGAACAGACGCTACTCTGGAAACACCATATATTTT. Its translation is CASSLRGNRRYSGNTIYF. V and J are TRBV5-6 and TRBJ1-3; D call uncertain. The germline CDR1 and CDR2 sequences are SGHDT and YYEEEE. V gave up 2 bases and J gave up 0 bases, with 18 bases separating them. The CDR3 runs to 18 residues.

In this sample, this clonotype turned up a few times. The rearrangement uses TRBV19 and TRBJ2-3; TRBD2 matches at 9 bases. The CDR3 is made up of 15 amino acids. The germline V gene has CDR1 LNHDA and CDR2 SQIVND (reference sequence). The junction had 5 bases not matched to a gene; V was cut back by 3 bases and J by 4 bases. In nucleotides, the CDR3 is TGTGCCAGTAGTATTAGCGGGGGCCCAGCAGATACGCAGTATTTT. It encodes CASSISGGPADTQYF.

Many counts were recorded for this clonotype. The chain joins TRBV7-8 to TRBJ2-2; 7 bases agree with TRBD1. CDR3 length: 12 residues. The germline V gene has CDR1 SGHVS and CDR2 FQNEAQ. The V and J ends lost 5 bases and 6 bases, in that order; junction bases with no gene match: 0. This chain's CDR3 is CASSQGAGELFF. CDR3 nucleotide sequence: TGTGCCAGCAGCCAGGGGGCCGGGGAGCTGTTTTTT.

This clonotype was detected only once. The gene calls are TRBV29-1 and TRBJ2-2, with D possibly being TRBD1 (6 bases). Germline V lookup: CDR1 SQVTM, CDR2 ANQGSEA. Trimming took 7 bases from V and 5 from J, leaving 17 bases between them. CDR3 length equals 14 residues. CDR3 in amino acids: CSAWATQGTGELFF. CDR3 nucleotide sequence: TGCAGCGCCTGGGCTACACAGGGAACCGGGGAGCTGTTTTTT.

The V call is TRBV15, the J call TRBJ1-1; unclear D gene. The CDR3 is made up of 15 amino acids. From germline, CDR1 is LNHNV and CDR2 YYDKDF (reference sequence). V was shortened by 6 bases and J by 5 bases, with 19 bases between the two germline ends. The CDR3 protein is CATSRPREGWTEAFF. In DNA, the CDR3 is TGTGCCACCAGTAGACCGAGGGAGGGTTGGACTGAAGCTTTCTTT.

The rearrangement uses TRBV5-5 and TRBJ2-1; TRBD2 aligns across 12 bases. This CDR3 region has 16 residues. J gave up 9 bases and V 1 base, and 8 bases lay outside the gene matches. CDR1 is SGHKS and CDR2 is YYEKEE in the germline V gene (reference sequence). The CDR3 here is CASSLFTSGGLSEQFF. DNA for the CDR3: TGTGCCAGCAGCTTGTTTACTAGCGGGGGGCTCAGTGAGCAGTTCTTC.

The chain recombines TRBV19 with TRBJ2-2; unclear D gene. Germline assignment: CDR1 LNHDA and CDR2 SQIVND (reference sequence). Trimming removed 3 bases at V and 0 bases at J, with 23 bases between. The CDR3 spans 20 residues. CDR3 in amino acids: CASSMSEAFHPFANTGELFF. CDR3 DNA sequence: TGTGCCAGTAGTATGAGCGAAGCTTTCCACCCGTTCGCGAACACCGGGGAGCTGTTTTTT.

The CDR3 nucleotides read TGTGCCAGCAGTGTCTCCCGGGACAACCGAGCGGATGGCTACACCTTC. Protein product: CASSVSRDNRADGYTF. The chain recombines TRBV6-1 with TRBJ1-2, with D perhaps TRBD1 (6 bases). The CDR3 spans 16 residues. V was shortened by 4 bases and J by 6 bases, with 21 bases between the two germline ends. In germline, CDR1 is MNHNS, CDR2 SASEGT.

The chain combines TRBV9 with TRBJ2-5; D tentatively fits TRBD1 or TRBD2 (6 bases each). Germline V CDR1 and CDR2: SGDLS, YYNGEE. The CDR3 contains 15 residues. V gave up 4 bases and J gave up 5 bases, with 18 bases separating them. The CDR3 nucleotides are TGTGCCAGCAGCCTATACGGGGGCAGTTCGGAGACCCAGTACTTC. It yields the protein CASSLYGGSSETQYF.

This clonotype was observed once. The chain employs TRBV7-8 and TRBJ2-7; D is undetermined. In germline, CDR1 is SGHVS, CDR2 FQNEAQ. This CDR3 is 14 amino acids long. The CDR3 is CASNLGLSSYEQYV. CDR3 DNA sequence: TGTGCCAGCAACTTAGGTCTTTCTTCCTACGAGCAGTACGTC.

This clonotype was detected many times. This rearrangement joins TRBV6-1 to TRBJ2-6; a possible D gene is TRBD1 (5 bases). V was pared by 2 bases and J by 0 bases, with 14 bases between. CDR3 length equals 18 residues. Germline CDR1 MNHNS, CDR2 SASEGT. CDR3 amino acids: CASSERVRTYSGANVLTF. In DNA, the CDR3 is TGTGCCAGCAGTGAAAGAGTGAGGACATACTCTGGGGCCAACGTCCTGACTTTC.

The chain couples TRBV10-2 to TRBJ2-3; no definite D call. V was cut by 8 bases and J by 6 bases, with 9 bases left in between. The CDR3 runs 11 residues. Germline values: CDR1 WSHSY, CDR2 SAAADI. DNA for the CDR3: TGCGCCAGCCTGGGCCTGGATACGCAGTATTTT. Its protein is CASLGLDTQYF.

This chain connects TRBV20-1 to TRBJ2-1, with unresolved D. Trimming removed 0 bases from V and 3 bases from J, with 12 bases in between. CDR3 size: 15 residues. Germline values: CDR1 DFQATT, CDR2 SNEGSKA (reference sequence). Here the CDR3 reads CSARDQLENYNEQFF. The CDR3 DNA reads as TGCAGTGCTAGAGATCAACTGGAGAACTACAATGAGCAGTTCTTC.

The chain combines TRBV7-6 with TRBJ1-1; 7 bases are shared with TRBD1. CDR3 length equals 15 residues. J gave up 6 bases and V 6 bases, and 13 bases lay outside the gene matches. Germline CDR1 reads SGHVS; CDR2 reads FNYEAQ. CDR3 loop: CASRPRPTGDAEAFF. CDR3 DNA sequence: TGTGCCAGCAGACCTAGACCTACAGGGGACGCTGAAGCTTTCTTT.

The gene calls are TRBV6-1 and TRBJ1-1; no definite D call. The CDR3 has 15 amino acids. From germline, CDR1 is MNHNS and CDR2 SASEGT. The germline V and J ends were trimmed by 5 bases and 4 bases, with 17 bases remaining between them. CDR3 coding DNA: TGTGCCAGCAGTTCCTTCGACCCCTGGGGCACTGAAGCTTTCTTT. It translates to CASSSFDPWGTEAFF.

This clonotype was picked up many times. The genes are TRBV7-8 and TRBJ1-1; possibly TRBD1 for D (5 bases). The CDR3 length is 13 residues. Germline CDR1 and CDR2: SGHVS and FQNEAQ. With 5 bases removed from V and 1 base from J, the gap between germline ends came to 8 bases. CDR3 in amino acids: CASSTGPNTEAFF. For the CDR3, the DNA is TGTGCCAGCAGCACGGGACCGAACACTGAAGCTTTCTTT.

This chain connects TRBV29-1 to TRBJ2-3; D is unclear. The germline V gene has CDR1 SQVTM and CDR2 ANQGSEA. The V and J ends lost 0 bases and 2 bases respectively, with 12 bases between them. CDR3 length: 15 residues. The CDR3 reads CSVEDPRRSTDTQYF. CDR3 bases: TGCAGCGTTGAAGATCCCCGCAGGTCCACAGATACGCAGTATTTT.

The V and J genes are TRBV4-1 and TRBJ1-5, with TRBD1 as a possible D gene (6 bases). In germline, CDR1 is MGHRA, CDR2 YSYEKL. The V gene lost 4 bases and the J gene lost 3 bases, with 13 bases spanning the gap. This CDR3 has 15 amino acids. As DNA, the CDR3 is TGCGCCAGCAGCCCTCTGGGGGCTATCAATCAGCCCCAGCATTTT. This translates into CASSPLGAINQPQHF.